This is a list of T cell receptor beta chains from one sample in a study of CD8+CD57+ T cells in acquired aplastic anemia. MiXCR was run by TCRdb on the reads, yielding one entry per CDR3 protein. The top ten hold almost 8.5% of the sample, which has some 150,000 distinct CDR3 sequences, roughly 40% seen once. The sample consisted of sorted CD4+, CD8+, or CD8+CD57+ T cells (not recorded which) from PBMCs. All receptors come from a human donor in good health, serving as a control. Both conserved end residues are part of each CDR3. The D gene is left open where the match is weak. Some rows mark clone size as missing; the rest say once, few, many or name a class of expanded clone.

>TRBJ1-2|TRBV24-1|TRBD1|few
CATSDTPGTGKRTNYGHTF
TGTGCCACCAGTGACACTCCGGGGACAGGGAAGAGGACTAACTATGGCCACACCTTC
>TRBJ2-5|TRBV15|-|-
CATSLLEETQYF
TGTGCCACCAGTCTCCTTGAAGAGACCCAGTACTTC
>TRBJ1-5|TRBV2|-|many
CASRTQGGGNQPQHF
TGTGCCAGCAGGACACAGGGCGGTGGCAATCAGCCCCAGCATTTT
>TRBJ2-4|TRBV20-1|TRBD2|-
CSASIAGGGAKNIQYF
TGCAGTGCTAGTATAGCGGGAGGGGGGGCCAAAAACATTCAGTACTTC
>TRBJ1-2|TRBV7-6|-|-
CASSLEVTGVGYTF
TGTGCCAGCAGCTTAGAGGTTACGGGGGTGGGCTACACCTTC
>TRBJ2-1|TRBV15|-|-
CATSRDIDEQFF
TGTGCCACCAGCAGAGATATCGATGAGCAGTTCTTC
>TRBJ2-7|TRBV19|-|-
CASSLVQGQGEQYF
TGTGCCAGCAGCTTAGTCCAGGGCCAGGGCGAGCAGTACTTC
>TRBJ1-3|TRBV25-1|TRBD1|once
CASSEFVGGNYGYTIYF
TGTGCCAGCAGTGAGTTTGTAGGGGGCAACTATGGCTACACCATATATTTT
>TRBJ2-7|TRBV5-6|TRBD1|-
CASSFTGENEQYF
TGTGCCAGCAGCTTTACAGGGGAGAACGAGCAGTACTTC
>TRBJ2-5|TRBV29-1|-|-
CSVGRWGQRETQYF
TGCAGCGTCGGCCGATGGGGGCAGCGAGAGACCCAGTACTTC
>TRBJ2-1|TRBV20-1|-|-
CSARVWHGTSLEQFF
TGCAGTGCTAGAGTTTGGCACGGAACAAGCCTTGAGCAGTTCTTC
>TRBJ1-1|TRBV11-3|-|many
CASNEGSYTEAFF
TGTGCCAGCAACGAGGGGTCTTACACTGAAGCTTTCTTT
>TRBJ1-1|TRBV3-1|-|few
CASSQGRGPEAFF
TGTGCCAGCAGCCAGGGACGGGGCCCTGAAGCTTTCTTT
>TRBJ1-6|TRBV18|TRBD1|-
CASSLSRDRVDSPLHF
TGTGCCAGCTCACTCAGCCGGGACAGGGTCGACTCACCCCTCCACTTC
>TRBJ2-7|TRBV7-2|-|many
CASSPGTEYEQYF
TGTGCCAGCAGCCCCGGGACTGAGTACGAGCAGTACTTC
>TRBJ1-2|TRBV11-2|TRBD1|-
CASSLQRGRSNYGYTF
TGTGCCAGCAGCCTACAAAGGGGGCGTTCTAACTATGGCTACACCTTC
>TRBJ1-5|TRBV6-1|-|many
CASKLSNQPQHF
TGTGCCAGCAAATTAAGCAATCAGCCCCAGCATTTT
>TRBJ2-7|TRBV5-1|TRBD1|many
CASSPGQTYEQYF
TGCGCCAGCAGCCCGGGACAGACCTACGAGCAGTACTTC
>TRBJ2-7|TRBV20-1|TRBD1|many
CSARDPGQGTYEQYF
TGCAGTGCTAGAGACCCGGGACAGGGAACCTACGAGCAGTACTTC
>TRBJ2-4|TRBV24-1|-|-
CATSDLLADRLTGFTHVGKNIQYF
TGTGCCACCAGTGATTTGTTAGCAGATCGTTTAACTGGGTTTACGCATGTCGGCAAAAACATTCAGTACTTC
>TRBJ2-3|TRBV29-1|-|-
CSLGQQWKDTQYF
TGCAGCTTGGGCCAGCAGTGGAAAGATACGCAGTATTTT
>TRBJ1-1|TRBV3-1|TRBD1|many
CASSQYDRGKAFF
TGTGCCAGCAGCCAGTACGACAGGGGGAAAGCTTTCTTT
>TRBJ2-6|TRBV20-1|-|-
CSARDQGGANVLTF
TGCAGTGCTAGAGATCAGGGTGGGGCCAACGTCCTGACTTTC
>TRBJ2-7|TRBV20-1|TRBD2|-
CSATGLAGKRSEQYF
TGCAGTGCTACGGGACTAGCGGGGAAGAGGTCCGAGCAGTACTTC
>TRBJ2-7|TRBV9|TRBD2|many
CASSGLEAGGEQYF
TGTGCCAGCAGCGGCCTAGAAGCGGGAGGAGAGCAGTACTTC
>TRBJ2-5|TRBV5-1|-|many
CASSLLSLQETQYF
TGCGCCAGCAGCTTGCTTAGCCTCCAAGAGACCCAGTACTTC
>TRBJ2-4|TRBV7-9|-|-
CASSPTTKNIQYF
TGTGCCAGCAGCCCCACTACCAAAAACATCCAGTACTTC
>TRBJ2-2|TRBV9|-|many
CASSPKFPLQAGELFF
TGTGCCAGCAGCCCTAAGTTTCCACTACAAGCCGGGGAGCTGTTTTTT
>TRBJ2-4|TRBV6-1|-|-
CASCESSRGRNIQYF
TGTGCCAGCTGTGAAAGCTCCAGGGGAAGAAACATTCAGTACTTC
>TRBJ1-2|TRBV2|-|-
CASRLEGRNGYTF
TGTGCCAGCAGATTGGAGGGGCGGAATGGCTACACCTTC
>TRBJ1-2|TRBV6-1|-|few
CASRHLWRDPKEYGYTF
TGTGCCAGCAGACACCTTTGGCGGGACCCCAAGGAGTATGGCTACACCTTC
>TRBJ1-5|TRBV19|TRBD1|-
CASSKGGSYSSQPQRF
TGTGCCAGTAGTAAAGGGGGCAGCTATAGCAGTCAGCCCCAGCGTTTT
>TRBJ1-6|TRBV6-1|TRBD1|few
CASAGTGKNSPLHF
TGTGCCAGCGCCGGGACAGGGAAGAATTCACCCCTCCACTTT
>TRBJ1-2|TRBV7-2|-|-
CASSSGEAYGSTF
TGTGCCAGCAGCTCGGGGGAAGCCTATGGCTCCACCTTC
>TRBJ1-5|TRBV15|-|-
CATSRDLSRPQHF
TGTGCCACCAGCAGAGATCTGTCCCGGCCCCAGCATTTT
>TRBJ1-1|TRBV20-1|-|many
CSASFPNTEAFF
TGCAGTGCCTCTTTCCCTAACACTGAAGCTTTCTTT
>TRBJ2-5|TRBV9|-|-
CASSPRQQETQYF
TGTGCCAGCAGCCCACGACAGCAAGAGACCCAGTACTTC
>TRBJ1-1|TRBV10-3|-|-
CAIRGVLTGSNTEAFF
TGTGCCATCAGGGGGGTTTTGACAGGATCGAACACTGAAGCTTTCTTT
>TRBJ2-1|TRBV29-1|TRBD1|many
CSVGSGQGASYNEQFF
TGCAGCGTTGGGTCGGGACAGGGGGCCTCCTACAATGAGCAGTTCTTC
>TRBJ1-2|TRBV13|TRBD1|many
CASSPGQGNYGYTF
TGTGCCAGCAGCCCTGGACAGGGTAACTATGGCTACACCTTC
>TRBJ2-7|TRBV12-3/TRBV12-4|TRBD1|-
CASSRQGNSYEQYF
TGTGCCAGCAGTCGACAGGGGAATTCCTACGAGCAGTACTTC
>TRBJ1-4|TRBV29-1|TRBD1|many
CSPGGDREWYVF
TGCAGCCCAGGGGGGGACAGGGAGTGGTATGTTTTT
>TRBJ1-2|TRBV25-1|TRBD1|-
CASSDTTGSYYGYTF
TGTGCCAGCAGTGACACGACAGGGTCTTACTATGGCTACACCTTC
>TRBJ2-7|TRBV12-3/TRBV12-4|TRBD1|-
CASSYRTGAYEQYF
TGTGCCAGCAGTTACAGGACAGGGGCCTACGAGCAGTACTTC
>TRBJ2-5|TRBV5-4|TRBD2|many
CASSLRTSGGAETQYF
TGTGCCAGCAGCTTGCGGACTAGCGGGGGGGCGGAGACCCAGTACTTC
>TRBJ1-2|TRBV9|-|-
CASSARESYGYTF
TGTGCCAGCAGCGCCAGGGAGAGCTATGGCTACACCTTC
>TRBJ2-3|TRBV24-1|TRBD1|-
CATSGQGAYTQYF
TGTGCCACCAGCGGACAGGGCGCATATACGCAGTATTTT
>TRBJ2-5|TRBV11-2|-|many
CASSSDWVGAGETQYF
TGTGCCAGCAGCTCAGATTGGGTAGGGGCGGGAGAGACCCAGTACTTC
>TRBJ2-7|TRBV9|-|-
CASSVATGASYEQYF
TGTGCCAGCAGCGTAGCGACGGGGGCCTCCTACGAGCAGTACTTC
>TRBJ1-1|TRBV5-8|-|many
CASTVQGHNTEAFF
TGTGCCAGCACCGTTCAGGGGCATAACACTGAAGCTTTCTTT
>TRBJ2-5|TRBV5-4|-|-
CASSYTGFVKGETQYF
TGTGCCAGCAGCTACACAGGGTTCGTGAAGGGGGAGACCCAGTACTTC
>TRBJ1-2|TRBV2|-|many
CASTGRTTNYGYTF
TGTGCCAGCACGGGACGGACAACTAACTATGGCTACACCTTC
>TRBJ1-2|TRBV7-9|-|-
CASSPRDYGYTF
TGTGCCAGCAGCCCACGGGACTATGGCTACACCTTC
>TRBJ1-6|TRBV25-1|-|many
CASTARAGYNSPLHF
TGTGCCAGCACGGCCAGGGCGGGGTATAATTCACCCCTCCACTTT
>TRBJ2-7|TRBV6-1|-|-
CASNSAYRSYEQYF
TGTGCCAGCAACTCAGCGTACCGCTCCTACGAGCAGTACTTC
>TRBJ2-1|TRBV6-1|-|many
CASSEAQGYIQFF
TGTGCCAGCAGTGAAGCCCAGGGATACATCCAGTTCTTC
>TRBJ2-7|TRBV7-9|TRBD2|many
CASSALLAGPYEQYF
TGTGCCAGCAGCGCCTTACTAGCGGGGCCCTACGAGCAGTACTTC
>TRBJ1-6|TRBV19|TRBD1|-
CASSAYRGENSPLHF
TGTGCCAGTAGTGCTTACAGGGGAGAAAATTCACCCCTCCACTTT
>TRBJ1-2|TRBV18|-|few
CASSPGGRPTNYGYTF
TGTGCCAGCTCACCGGGCGGCAGGCCCACTAACTATGGCTACACCTTC